This T cell receptor (beta chain) was found in a study of blood T cell repertoires in COVID-19. The protocol was immunoSEQ multiplex PCR, while the TCRdb copy is restricted to in-frame clones and leaves out a portion. The data hold around 130,000 clones, with roughly 86% observed a single time. The CDR3 extends over 20 amino acids. The V gene's germline CDR1 is SGHVS and CDR2 FQNEAQ. V shed 1 base and J 4 bases; nucleotides not matched to a gene: 16. The chain couples TRBV7-8 to TRBJ1-5; TRBD1 agrees at 10 bases. The sample comprised peripheral blood. The TCR was taken from a woman in her sixties or seventies with acute or convalescent COVID-19. CDR3 nucleotides: TGTGCCAGCAGCTTAGGCGGGATAGGACAGGGGGATGGATGGAATCAGCCCCAGCATTTT. It yields the protein CASSLGGIGQGDGWNQPQHF.